This entry is about one TCR beta chain. The antigen is undetermined. Though probably carrying unrecorded immune exposures, donors were nominally healthy at sampling. This entry belongs to a study of cytomegalovirus exposure and HLA in healthy donors. General study results and limits: Investigators reported under 200 TCR beta chains as tied to cytomegalovirus. HLA allele associations emerged for roughly 16,000 TCR beta sequences in a later analysis, at 0.05 false discovery rate.

Primers for the PCR totalled 60 Vbeta and 13 Jbeta. Only in-frame clones appear in the TCRdb table, and some are missing; sequencing was by immunoSEQ multiplex PCR. The data hold about 160,000 clones, with roughly 80% observed a single time. V was pared by 5 bases and J by 6 bases, with 23 bases between. The germline gives CDR1 SEHNR, CDR2 FQNEAQ (reference sequence). The CDR3 consists of 16 residues. The chain uses TRBV7-9 and TRBJ2-7, with D possibly being TRBD2 (6 bases). This receptor was obtained from a man between 35 and 55 years old in good health and CMV-seronegative. Sequenced material: PBMCs. CDR3 protein: CASSPLEGLHRREQYF. For the CDR3, the DNA is TGTGCCAGCAGCCCCTTGGAAGGACTACACCGCCGCGAGCAGTACTTC.